The clone carrying this T cell receptor (beta chain) was seen at least ten times. Trimming took off 7 bases at V and 0 bases at J, with 13 bases between the two ends. The CDR3 loop spans 15 amino acids. Germline CDR1 and CDR2: LNHDA and SQIVND (reference sequence). Sequencing was performed with immunoSEQ multiplex PCR; in TCRdb, only in-frame clones are kept and a portion is missing. In the table there are 95,000 to 150,000 clones, 80% to 90% of which are singletons. These data originate in a study of T cell responses to AZD1222 COVID-19 vaccine. Study in general: Second-dose intervals near 4 or 12 weeks were combined.

This rearrangement joins TRBV19 to TRBJ1-5; TRBD1 might be the D (6 bases). The sequences come from peripheral blood, collected on day 0 of AZD1222 vaccination. This receptor was identified in an adult in good health. The CDR3 here is CASIYRAGSNQPQHF. Written as DNA, the CDR3 is TGTGCCAGTATATACAGGGCGGGTAGCAATCAGCCCCAGCATTTT.